The present TCR beta chain was sequenced within a study of blood T cell repertoires in COVID-19. Study-level information: Sample material is recorded as cDNA or gDNA derived from T cells, B-cell-depleted T cells, or PBMCs.

Data came from immunoSEQ multiplex PCR; TCRdb stores just in-frame clones and leaves some out. The sample has almost 200,000 clones; roughly 90% are singletons. Participants spanned ages about 18 to 100 years and resided in fewer than 30 US areas. Which cohort a participant joined came from the clinical history participants gave. All recovered Cohort 3 donors got two negative PCRs, got clearance, or saw symptom resolution. V lost 0 bases, J lost 2 bases, and 12 bases lay in between. The CDR3 covers 16 residues. Germline CDR1 SGDLS, CDR2 YYNGEE. The sequencing input was PBMCs or T cells enriched from blood (not recorded which). The chain has TRBV9 and TRBJ2-1; D is perhaps TRBD2 (7 bases). This TCR was recovered from a young woman who had recovered from COVID-19. The DNA for the CDR3 is TGTGCCAGCAGCGTAGTGACCGGGGGGCCCTACAATGAGCAGTTCTTC. This translates into CASSVVTGGPYNEQFF.